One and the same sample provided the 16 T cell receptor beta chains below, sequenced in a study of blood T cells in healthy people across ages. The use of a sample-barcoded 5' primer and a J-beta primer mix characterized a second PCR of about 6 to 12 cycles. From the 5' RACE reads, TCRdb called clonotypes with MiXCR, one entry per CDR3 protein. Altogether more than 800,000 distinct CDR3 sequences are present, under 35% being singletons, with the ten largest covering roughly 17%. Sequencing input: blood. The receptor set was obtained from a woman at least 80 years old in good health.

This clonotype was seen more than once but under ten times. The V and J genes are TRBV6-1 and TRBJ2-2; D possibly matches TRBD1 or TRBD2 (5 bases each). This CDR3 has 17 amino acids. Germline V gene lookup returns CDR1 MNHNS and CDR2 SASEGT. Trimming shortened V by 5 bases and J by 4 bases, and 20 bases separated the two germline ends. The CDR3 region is CASSRTGAGGSTGELFF. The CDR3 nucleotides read TGTGCCAGCAGTAGAACCGGGGCCGGAGGCAGCACCGGGGAGCTGTTTTTT.

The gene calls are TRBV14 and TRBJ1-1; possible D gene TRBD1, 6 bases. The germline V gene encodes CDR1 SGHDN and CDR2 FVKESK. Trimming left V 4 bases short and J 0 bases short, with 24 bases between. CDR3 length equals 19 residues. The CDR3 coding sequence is TGTGCCAGCAGCCGCATTCTCACGGGGGGGCCCCACATGAACACTGAAGCTTTCTTT. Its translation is CASSRILTGGPHMNTEAFF.

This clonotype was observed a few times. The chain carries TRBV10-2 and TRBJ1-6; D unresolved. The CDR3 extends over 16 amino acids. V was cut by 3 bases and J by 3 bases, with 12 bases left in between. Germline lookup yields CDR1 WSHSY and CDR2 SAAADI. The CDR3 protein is CASSDMESIYNSPLHF. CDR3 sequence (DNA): TGCGCCAGCAGTGATATGGAGAGTATCTATAATTCACCCCTCCACTTT.

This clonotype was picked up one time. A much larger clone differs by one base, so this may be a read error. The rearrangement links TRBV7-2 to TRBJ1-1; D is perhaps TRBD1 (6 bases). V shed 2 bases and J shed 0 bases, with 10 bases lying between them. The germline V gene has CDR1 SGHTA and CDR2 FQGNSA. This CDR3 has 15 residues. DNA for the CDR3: TGTACCAGCAGCTTACAAGGACAGCTGAACACTGAAGCTTTCTTT. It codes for CTSSLQGQLNTEAFF.

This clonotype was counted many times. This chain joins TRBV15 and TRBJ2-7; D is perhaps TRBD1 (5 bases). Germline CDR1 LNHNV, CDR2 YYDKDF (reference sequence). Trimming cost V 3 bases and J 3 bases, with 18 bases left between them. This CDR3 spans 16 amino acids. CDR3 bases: TGTGCCACCAGCAGTGGTTCAGGGCAGGGCTTCTACGAGCAGTACTTC. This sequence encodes CATSSGSGQGFYEQYF.

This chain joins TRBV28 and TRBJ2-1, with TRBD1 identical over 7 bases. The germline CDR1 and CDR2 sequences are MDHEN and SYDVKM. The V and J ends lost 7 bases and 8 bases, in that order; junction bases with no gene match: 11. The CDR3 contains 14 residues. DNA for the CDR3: TGTGCCAGCACCACACAAACAGGGGCGGATGAGCAGTTCTTC. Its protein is CASTTQTGADEQFF.

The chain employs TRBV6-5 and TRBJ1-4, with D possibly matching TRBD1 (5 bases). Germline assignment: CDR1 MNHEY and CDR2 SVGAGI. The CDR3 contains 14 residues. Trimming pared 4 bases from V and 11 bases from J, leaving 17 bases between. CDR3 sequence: CASSSGGRPYKLFF. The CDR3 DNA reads TGTGCCAGCAGTTCCGGGGGACGTCCATACAAACTGTTTTTT.

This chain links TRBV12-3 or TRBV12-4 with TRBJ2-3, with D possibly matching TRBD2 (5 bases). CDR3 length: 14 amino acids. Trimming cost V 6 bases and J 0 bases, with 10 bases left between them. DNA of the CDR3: TGTGCCAGCAGAAGCGGTCTGAGCACAGATACGCAGTATTTT. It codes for CASRSGLSTDTQYF.

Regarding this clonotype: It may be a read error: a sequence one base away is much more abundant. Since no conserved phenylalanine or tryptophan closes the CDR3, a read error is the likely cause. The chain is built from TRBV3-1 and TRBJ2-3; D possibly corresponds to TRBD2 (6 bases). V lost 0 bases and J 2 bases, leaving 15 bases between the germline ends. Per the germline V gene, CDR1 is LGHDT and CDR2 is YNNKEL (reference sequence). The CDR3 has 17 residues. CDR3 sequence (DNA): TGTGCCAGCAGCCAAGATGTAGGAGGGGTTTCCACAGATACGCAGTATTGT. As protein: CASSQDVGGVSTDTQYC.

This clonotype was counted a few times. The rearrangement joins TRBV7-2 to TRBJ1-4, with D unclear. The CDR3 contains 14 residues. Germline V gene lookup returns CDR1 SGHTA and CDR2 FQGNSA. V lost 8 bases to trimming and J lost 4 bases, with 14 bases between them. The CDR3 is CASAPGSFNEKLFF. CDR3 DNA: TGTGCCAGCGCACCGGGATCCTTTAATGAAAAACTGTTTTTT. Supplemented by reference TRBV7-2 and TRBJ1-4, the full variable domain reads GAGVSQSPSNKVTEKGKDVELRCDPISGHTALYWYRQSLGQGLEFLIYFQGNSAPDKSGLPSDRFSAERTGGSVSTLTIQRTQQEDSAVYLCASAPGSFNEKLFFGSGTQLSVL.

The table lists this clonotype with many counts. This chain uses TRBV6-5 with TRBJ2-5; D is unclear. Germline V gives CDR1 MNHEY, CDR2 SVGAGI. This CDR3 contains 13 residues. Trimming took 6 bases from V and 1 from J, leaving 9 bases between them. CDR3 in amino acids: CASRRSAQETQYF. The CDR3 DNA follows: TGTGCCAGCAGACGGTCAGCCCAAGAGACCCAGTACTTC.

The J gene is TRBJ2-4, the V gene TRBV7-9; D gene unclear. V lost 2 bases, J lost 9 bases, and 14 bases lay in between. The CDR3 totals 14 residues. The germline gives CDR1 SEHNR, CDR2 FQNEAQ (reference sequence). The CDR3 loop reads CASSLSFFQSIQYF. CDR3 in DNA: TGTGCCAGCAGCTTATCTTTCTTCCAAAGCATTCAGTACTTC.

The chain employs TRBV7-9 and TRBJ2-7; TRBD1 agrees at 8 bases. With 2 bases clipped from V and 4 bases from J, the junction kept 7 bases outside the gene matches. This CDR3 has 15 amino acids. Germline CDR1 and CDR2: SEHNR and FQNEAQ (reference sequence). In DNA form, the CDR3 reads TGTGCCAGCAGCTTATTGTCAGGGGGCTGGTACGAGCAGTACTTC. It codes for CASSLLSGGWYEQYF.

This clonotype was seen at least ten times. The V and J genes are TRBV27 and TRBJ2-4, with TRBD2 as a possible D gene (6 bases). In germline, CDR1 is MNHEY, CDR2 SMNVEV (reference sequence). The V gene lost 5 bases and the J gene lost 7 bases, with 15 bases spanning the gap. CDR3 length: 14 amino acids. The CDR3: CASSPRWTTNIQYF. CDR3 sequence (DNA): TGTGCCAGCAGTCCTCGTTGGACTACGAACATTCAGTACTTC.

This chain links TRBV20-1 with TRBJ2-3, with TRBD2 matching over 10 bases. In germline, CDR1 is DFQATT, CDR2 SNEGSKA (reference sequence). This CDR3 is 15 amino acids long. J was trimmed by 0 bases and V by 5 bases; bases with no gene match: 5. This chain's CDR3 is CSAVTSGLSTDTQYF. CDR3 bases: TGCAGTGCTGTGACTAGCGGGCTTAGCACAGATACGCAGTATTTT.

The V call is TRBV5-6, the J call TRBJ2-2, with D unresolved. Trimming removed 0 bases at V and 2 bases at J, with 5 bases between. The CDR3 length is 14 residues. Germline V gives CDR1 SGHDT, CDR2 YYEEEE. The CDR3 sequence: CASSLALNTGELFF. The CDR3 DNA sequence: TGTGCCAGCAGCTTGGCACTAAACACCGGGGAGCTGTTTTTT.